The 28 T cell receptor beta chains reported below all come from one sample, sequenced in a study of CD8 T cells in Susac syndrome. When the RNA was reverse transcribed, random hexamers were used with an input of about 0.5 to 1 ug. One entry per CDR3 protein results from TCRdb running MiXCR on the immunoSEQ multiplex PCR reads. The data contain 250,000 to 300,000 distinct CDR3 sequences, 70% to 90% of them singletons. What was sequenced was CD8+ T cells from PBMCs. The receptors come from a human donor with multiple sclerosis.

The gene calls are TRBV6-2 or TRBV6-3 and TRBJ2-3; 7 nucleotides match TRBD2. This CDR3 comprises 16 residues. The V gene end was trimmed by 5 bases and the J gene end by 3 bases; junction bases not matched to a gene: 11. CDR1 is MNHEY and CDR2 is SVGEGT in the germline V gene. The DNA of the CDR3 is TGTGCCAGCAGTCGACAGCCTCTCGGGGGGACAGATACGCAGTATTTT. It translates to CASSRQPLGGTDTQYF.

CDR3 coding DNA: TGTGCCAGCAGCCCGAACCAGGGCTTAGCCAAAAACATTCAGTACTTC. It specifies CASSPNQGLAKNIQYF. This chain uses TRBV7-9 with TRBJ2-4; a possible D gene is TRBD1 (5 bases). The CDR3 length is 16 residues. From germline, CDR1 is SEHNR and CDR2 FQNEAQ (reference sequence). Trimming stripped 5 bases from V and 0 bases from J, with 14 bases between.

The J gene is TRBJ1-4, the V gene TRBV2; D might be TRBD1 (6 bases). The CDR3 runs 19 residues. Trimming left V 1 base short and J 0 bases short, with 18 bases between. The germline gives CDR1 SNHLY, CDR2 FYNNEI. CDR3 in amino acids: CASSEEFRTESSTNEKLFF. The CDR3 nucleotides read TGTGCCAGCAGTGAAGAATTCAGGACAGAAAGTTCAACTAATGAAAAACTGTTTTTT.

This chain links TRBV20-1 with TRBJ2-7, with TRBD2 matching over 8 bases. V lost 4 bases and J lost 3; bases outside the gene matches: 11. The CDR3 consists of 15 residues. From germline, CDR1 is DFQATT and CDR2 SNEGSKA (reference sequence). As DNA, the CDR3 is TGCAGTGCTAACGGGCGGGAGGACGCGAGCTACGAGCAGTACTTC. Its translation: CSANGREDASYEQYF.

V is TRBV7-9 and J is TRBJ2-5; D is unclear. The CDR3 is made up of 11 amino acids. Trimming took 5 bases from V and 3 from J, leaving 4 bases between them. Looked up from germline, CDR1 is SEHNR and CDR2 is FQNEAQ (reference sequence). The CDR3 loop is CASSAKETQYF. Here the CDR3 DNA reads TGTGCCAGCAGCGCGAAAGAGACCCAGTACTTC.

The chain carries TRBV29-1 and TRBJ2-7, with TRBD2 matching over 7 bases. V trimming: 3 bases; J trimming: 0 bases; junction bases outside the gene matches: 5. There are 14 residues in the CDR3. Germline V CDR1 and CDR2: SQVTM, ANQGSEA. CDR3 protein: CSVEEAGSSYEQYF. As DNA, the CDR3 is TGCAGCGTTGAGGAAGCGGGAAGCTCCTACGAGCAGTACTTC.

The CDR3 loop reads CASSLDILAGYNEQFF. The CDR3 DNA follows: TGTGCCAGCAGCTTAGATATCCTAGCGGGCTACAATGAGCAGTTCTTC. The genes are TRBV11-2 and TRBJ2-1; 8 bases line up with TRBD2. This CDR3 comprises 16 residues. With 0 bases clipped from V and 3 bases from J, the junction kept 4 bases outside the gene matches. CDR1 and CDR2 (germline): SGHAT, FQNNGV.

The chain combines TRBV27 with TRBJ1-5; 9 bases are a match to TRBD1. The trim removed 6 bases at V and 4 bases at J, leaving 16 bases unmatched. The CDR3 runs to 18 residues. The germline V gene has CDR1 MNHEY and CDR2 SMNVEV (reference sequence). CDR3 nucleotide sequence: TGTGCCAGCAGCCCACTCTACCGACAGGGGGGGGCAAATCAGCCCCAGCATTTT. Its protein product is CASSPLYRQGGANQPQHF.

This chain connects TRBV9 to TRBJ1-4, with D possibly TRBD1 on 6 matching bases. The CDR3 contains 16 residues. V was cut by 3 bases and J by 8 bases, with 20 bases left in between. Per the germline V gene, CDR1 is SGDLS and CDR2 is YYNGEE. The DNA for the CDR3 is TGTGCCAGCAGCGCCGCTGGGGTGGGACACCGGGAAAAACTGTTTTTT. It is translated as CASSAAGVGHREKLFF.

The chain is built from TRBV7-9 and TRBJ2-7; D is possibly TRBD2 (5 bases). Germline values: CDR1 SEHNR, CDR2 FQNEAQ (reference sequence). There are 12 residues in the CDR3. The V gene lost 5 bases and the J gene lost 6 bases, with 11 bases spanning the gap. The CDR3 DNA reads TGTGCCAGCAGCCCGAGCGGTGTCGAGCAGTACTTC. It encodes CASSPSGVEQYF.

In this sample, this clonotype turned up a few times. This chain links TRBV9 with TRBJ2-2, with 7 bases lining up with TRBD1. Germline assignment: CDR1 SGDLS and CDR2 YYNGEE. The CDR3 runs 13 residues. Losses at the gene ends were 4 bases for V and 5 bases for J; bases not matched to a gene: 2. The CDR3 spells CASSPTGTGELFF. The DNA of the CDR3 is TGTGCCAGCAGCCCGACAGGGACCGGGGAGCTGTTTTTT.

The CDR3 DNA is TGTGCCAGCAGTTTATCAACCGGGACTCTCTCCTACGAGCAGTACTTC. Translating gives CASSLSTGTLSYEQYF. The rearrangement uses TRBV27 and TRBJ2-7; tentative D call: TRBD2 (6 bases). Germline CDR1 and CDR2: MNHEY and SMNVEV (reference sequence). V gave up 0 bases and J gave up 0 bases, with 12 bases separating them. This CDR3 comprises 16 residues.

This chain joins TRBV9 and TRBJ2-2, with 7 bases aligning to TRBD2. This CDR3 is 17 amino acids long. V gave up 5 bases and J gave up 2 bases; unmatched junction bases: 12. The germline V gene has CDR1 SGDLS and CDR2 YYNGEE. The chain's CDR3 is CASSVPRGAGNTGELFF. The CDR3 DNA reads TGTGCCAGCAGTGTTCCTCGGGGAGCGGGAAACACCGGGGAGCTGTTTTTT.

This clonotype appeared a single time. The V gene is TRBV2, the J gene TRBJ2-1, with D possibly matching TRBD1 (6 bases). This CDR3 comprises 15 residues. Trimming removed 0 bases from V and 7 bases from J, with 13 bases in between. The germline CDR1 and CDR2 sequences are SNHLY and FYNNEI. For the CDR3, the DNA is TGTGCCAGCAGTGAAGCGCTGACAGGTTGGAATGAGCAGTTCTTC. This gives the protein CASSEALTGWNEQFF.

V usage is TRBV7-8 and J usage is TRBJ2-7; 11 nucleotides align to TRBD2. The germline gives CDR1 SGHVS, CDR2 FQNEAQ. With 5 bases clipped from V and 5 bases from J, the junction kept 17 bases outside the gene matches. This CDR3 spans 18 amino acids. The CDR3 here is CASSASLLASGRTHEQYF. The CDR3 DNA is TGTGCCAGCAGCGCTTCCCTCCTGGCTAGCGGGAGGACTCACGAGCAGTACTTC. Drawing the rest from reference TRBV7-8 and TRBJ2-7, the complete variable domain is GAGVSQSPRYKVAKRGQDVALRCDPISGHVSLFWYQQALGQGPEFLTYFQNEAQLDKSGLPSDRFFAERPEGSVSTLKIQRTQQEDSAVYLCASSASLLASGRTHEQYFGPGTRLTVT.

The CDR3 sequence: CASSYIRGGAETQYF. The CDR3 nucleotides read TGTGCCAGCAGCTACATTAGGGGGGGGGCAGAGACCCAGTACTTC. This chain links TRBV3-1 with TRBJ2-5; tentatively, D is TRBD2 (7 bases). The CDR3 loop spans 15 amino acids. The V end was cut by 5 bases, the J end by 4 bases, with 17 bases between. Germline loops: CDR1 LGHDT, CDR2 YNNKEL (reference sequence).

Only a few counts were recorded for this clonotype. The CDR3 DNA sequence: TGTGCCAGCAGTGAACCCGGGGGGGGCTCCTACGAGCAGTACTTC. It codes for CASSEPGGGSYEQYF. The chain uses TRBV2 and TRBJ2-7; TRBD2 matches 8 bases. Germline lookup yields CDR1 SNHLY and CDR2 FYNNEI. The V gene end was trimmed by 2 bases and the J gene end by 0 bases; junction bases not matched to a gene: 3. The CDR3 length is 15 residues.

The rearrangement joins TRBV28 to TRBJ2-6; 10 positions agree with TRBD2. CDR1 is MDHEN and CDR2 is SYDVKM in the germline V gene. The V and J ends lost 2 bases and 0 bases, in that order; junction bases with no gene match: 4. The length of the CDR3 is 18 residues. The CDR3 region is CASSLHLAGDSGANVLTF. CDR3 bases: TGTGCCAGCAGTTTACACCTAGCGGGGGACTCTGGGGCCAACGTCCTGACTTTC.

The V call is TRBV28, the J call TRBJ2-7, with 10 bases matching TRBD2. V lost 0 bases and J lost 6; bases outside the gene matches: 5. The germline gives CDR1 MDHEN, CDR2 SYDVKM. The length of the CDR3 is 15 residues. CDR3 sequence: CASSLWGTSAGEQYF. CDR3 nucleotide sequence: TGTGCCAGCAGTTTATGGGGGACTAGCGCGGGCGAGCAGTACTTC.

V is TRBV5-5 and J is TRBJ2-3; 13 bases align to TRBD2. Germline CDR1 and CDR2: SGHKS and YYEKEE (reference sequence). The CDR3 is 18 amino acids. V was clipped by 1 base and J by 1 base; unmatched bases: 6. CDR3 loop: CASSLKLAGGLGTDTQYF. The DNA of the CDR3 is TGTGCCAGCAGCTTGAAACTAGCGGGAGGGCTGGGCACAGATACGCAGTATTTT.

The chain employs TRBV4-1 and TRBJ2-1, with D unresolved. This CDR3 has 14 amino acids. The germline gives CDR1 MGHRA, CDR2 YSYEKL. V was cut by 0 bases and J by 5 bases, with 8 bases left in between. The CDR3 DNA is TGCGCCAGCAGCCAAGAGCCGTTTAACAATGAGCAGTTCTTC. Translating gives CASSQEPFNNEQFF.

The chain recombines TRBV2 with TRBJ2-5; D is undetermined. CDR1 SNHLY and CDR2 FYNNEI come from the germline V gene. The CDR3 contains 12 residues. V was cut by 8 bases and J by 1 base, with 8 bases left in between. CDR3 sequence: CASPGSQETQYF. For the CDR3, the DNA is TGTGCCAGCCCGGGCAGCCAAGAGACCCAGTACTTC.

This chain links TRBV5-1 with TRBJ2-3; 8 bases are shared with TRBD2. The CDR3 totals 16 residues. The germline CDR1 and CDR2 sequences are SGHRS and YFSETQ. J gave up 4 bases and V 0 bases, and 7 bases lay outside the gene matches. CDR3 bases: TGCGCCAGCAGCTTGGTGTTGCGGGAGGCCGCAGATACGCAGTATTTT. As protein: CASSLVLREAADTQYF.

The rearrangement links TRBV11-2 to TRBJ2-7; 12 nucleotides agree with TRBD2. Germline V CDR1 and CDR2: SGHAT, FQNNGV. This CDR3 region has 16 residues. The V and J ends lost 0 bases and 5 bases, in that order; junction bases with no gene match: 5. The CDR3 region has the DNA TGTGCCAGCAGCTTAGAGGCTAGCGGGAGGGTGCACGAGCAGTACTTC. Translated: CASSLEASGRVHEQYF.

This chain joins TRBV9 and TRBJ1-3, with D uncertain. The V end lost 3 bases, the J end lost 0 bases, and 10 bases lay between the germline ends. The CDR3 length is 15 residues. Germline V gene sequence: CDR1 SGDLS, CDR2 YYNGEE. CDR3 region: CASSAGSSSGNTIYF. The CDR3 region has the DNA TGTGCCAGCAGCGCCGGGAGTTCCTCTGGAAACACCATATATTTT.

This chain joins TRBV19 and TRBJ2-1, with 7 positions matching TRBD1. The CDR3 has 15 residues. Germline CDR1 is LNHDA and CDR2 is SQIVND (reference sequence). V lost 7 bases, J lost 0 bases, and 6 bases stayed unmatched. In nucleotides, the CDR3 is TGTGCCAGTACCGCACGACAGGGCTCCTACAATGAGCAGTTCTTC. The encoded protein is CASTARQGSYNEQFF.

The chain recombines TRBV29-1 with TRBJ2-3, with 8 bases matching TRBD2. This CDR3 contains 13 residues. V dropped 6 bases and J dropped 6; count of bases not matched to a gene: 8. Germline V lookup: CDR1 SQVTM, CDR2 ANQGSEA. CDR3: CSVGLGVMDTQYF. The CDR3 DNA reads as TGCAGCGTGGGACTAGGAGTGATGGATACGCAGTATTTT.

A single count supports this clonotype. The chain couples TRBV27 to TRBJ1-1; a weak D match, TRBD1 (5 bases). Germline-derived CDR1 and CDR2 are MNHEY and SMNVEV (reference sequence). V dropped 6 bases and J dropped 8 bases, with 13 bases sitting between them. CDR3 length equals 12 residues. CDR3 nucleotides: TGTGCCAGCAGCCCGGAAGGGGTGGAAGCTTTCTTT. Amino acid sequence: CASSPEGVEAFF.